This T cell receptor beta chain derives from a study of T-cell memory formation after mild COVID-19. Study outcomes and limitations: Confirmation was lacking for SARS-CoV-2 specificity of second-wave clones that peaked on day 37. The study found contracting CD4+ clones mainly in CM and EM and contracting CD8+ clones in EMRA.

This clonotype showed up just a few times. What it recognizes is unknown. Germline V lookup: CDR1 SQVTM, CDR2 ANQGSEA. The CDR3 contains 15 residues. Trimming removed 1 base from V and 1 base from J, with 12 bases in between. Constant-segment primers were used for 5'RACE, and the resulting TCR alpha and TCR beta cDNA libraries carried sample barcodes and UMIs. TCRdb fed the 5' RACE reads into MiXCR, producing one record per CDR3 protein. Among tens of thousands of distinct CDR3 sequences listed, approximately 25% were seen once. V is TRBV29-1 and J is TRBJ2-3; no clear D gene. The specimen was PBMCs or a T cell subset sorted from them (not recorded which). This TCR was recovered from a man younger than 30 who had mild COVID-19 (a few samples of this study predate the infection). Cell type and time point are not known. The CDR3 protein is CSVEGFGSGTDTQYF. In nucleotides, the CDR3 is TGCAGCGTTGAAGGGTTCGGGTCTGGCACAGATACGCAGTATTTT.